The 7 T cell receptor beta chains below were found in one sample sequenced in a study of T cells after yellow fever vaccination. TCRdb re-derived calls from the 5' RACE reads in MiXCR, one entry per CDR3 protein. The sample has 280,000 or so distinct CDR3 sequences; roughly 8.7% are singletons. Material: CD4+ T cells sorted from PBMCs, obtained 5 days after the yellow fever booster vaccination. Source of these receptors: a man between 18 and 35 years old who received the YFV17D yellow fever vaccine.

The CDR3 DNA sequence: TGCGCCAGCAGCCAAGGGTCCAGAATGAGCACTGAAGCTTTCTTT. Amino acids: CASSQGSRMSTEAFF. This rearrangement joins TRBV4-3 to TRBJ1-1; unclear D gene. This CDR3 is built from 15 residues. CDR1 is LGHNA, CDR2 YSLEER, per germline. V lost 1 base and J lost 4, with 13 bases in between.

As for this clonotype: One junction end disagrees with the germline gene, perhaps due to a read error. The rearrangement uses TRBV2 and TRBJ1-6, with D unresolved. Germline assignment: CDR1 SNHLY and CDR2 FYNNEI. The CDR3 has 11 amino acids. CDR3: CASLNNSPLHF. For the CDR3, the DNA is TGTGCCAGCCTTAATAATTCACCCCTACACTTT.

The chain is built from TRBV6-5 and TRBJ2-3; no reliable D call. From germline, CDR1 is MNHEY and CDR2 SVGAGI. The length of the CDR3 is 12 residues. Trimming took off 6 bases at V and 1 base at J, with 5 bases between the two ends. CDR3 loop: CASRSRTDTQYF. The DNA of the CDR3 is TGTGCCAGCAGGAGCCGCACAGATACGCAGTATTTT.

This clonotype has more than one count but fewer than ten. CDR3 coding DNA: TGCGCCAGCAGCCGAACTACAGGGGGCACTGAAGCTTTCTTT. This codes for CASSRTTGGTEAFF. The chain joins TRBV5-1 to TRBJ1-1; TRBD1 agrees at 8 bases. Unmatched junction bases numbered 6, after V lost 4 bases and J lost 4 bases. Germline loops: CDR1 SGHRS, CDR2 YFSETQ. The CDR3 length is 14 residues.

This clonotype was recorded at least ten times. The chain's CDR3 is CASSSTSGGLAGELFF. The CDR3 nucleotides read TGTGCCAGCAGCTCAACTAGCGGGGGGCTCGCCGGGGAGCTGTTTTTT. The chain has TRBV7-6 and TRBJ2-2, with 12 bases that match TRBD2. Germline V CDR1 and CDR2: SGHVS, FNYEAQ. Trimming took 4 bases from V and 6 from J; bases not matched to a gene: 6. The CDR3 consists of 16 residues.

This clonotype was seen a handful of times. V gene TRBV7-6 combines with J gene TRBJ1-4, with a tentative D call TRBD1 (6 bases). The germline V gene has CDR1 SGHVS and CDR2 FNYEAQ. V was trimmed by 3 bases and J by 6 bases, leaving 11 bases between them. This CDR3 comprises 14 residues. In DNA form, the CDR3 reads TGTGCCAGCAGCTTGGGGGGGGCTGATGAAAAACTGTTTTTT. This codes for CASSLGGADEKLFF.

The V gene is TRBV20-1, the J gene TRBJ1-4; D gene unclear. Germline values: CDR1 DFQATT, CDR2 SNEGSKA (reference sequence). V was shortened by 1 base and J by 0 bases, with 9 bases between the two germline ends. This CDR3 region has 15 residues. The CDR3: CSARGLVATNEKLFF. The CDR3, as DNA: TGCAGTGCTAGAGGCCTAGTAGCAACTAATGAAAAACTGTTTTTT.